One sample yielded the 20 T cell receptor beta chains listed below, sequenced in a study of blood T cells in healthy people across ages. Primed by a sample-barcoded 5' primer and a J-beta primer mix, a second PCR proceeded for about 7 to 11 cycles. TCRdb reanalysed the 5' RACE reads using MiXCR and keeps one entry per CDR3 protein. The sample lists roughly 1,500,000 distinct CDR3 sequences, around 36% occurring once. The material sequenced was blood. These receptors came from a woman in her thirties in good health.

Concerning this clonotype: The junction departs from the called germline gene at one end, perhaps through a read error. The chain employs TRBV12-3 or TRBV12-4 and TRBJ2-3; no definite D call. The CDR3 consists of 13 residues. This CDR3 is CVSSPTTMDTQYF. CDR3 coding DNA: TGTGTCAGCAGTCCGACGACCATGGATACGCAGTATTTT.

This chain connects TRBV6-1 to TRBJ2-7; 10 positions agree with TRBD1. The CDR3 covers 19 residues. Germline assignment: CDR1 MNHNS and CDR2 SASEGT. V trimming: 6 bases; J trimming: 2 bases; junction bases outside the gene matches: 19. This chain's CDR3 is CASSPGTGEKVPDPYEQYF. CDR3 nucleotides: TGTGCCAGCAGCCCCGGGACAGGGGAAAAGGTTCCCGATCCCTACGAGCAGTACTTC.

The chain recombines TRBV20-1 with TRBJ1-6; possible D gene TRBD1, 5 bases. CDR1 is DFQATT, CDR2 SNEGSKA, per germline (reference sequence). Deletions cut 3 bases from V and 10 bases from J, with 13 bases between. CDR3 length: 13 residues. The chain's CDR3 is CSASHSDRSPLHF. The CDR3 DNA follows: TGCAGTGCTAGCCACTCCGACAGATCACCCCTCCACTTT.

This clonotype was found a few times. V and J are TRBV6-1 and TRBJ1-2, with TRBD1 identical over 11 bases. This CDR3 is built from 17 residues. CDR1 MNHNS and CDR2 SASEGT come from the germline V gene. Trimming at V came to 5 bases and at J to 2 bases, leaving 10 bases not matched to a gene. DNA for the CDR3: TGTGCCAGCAGTCGCCTCGGACAGGGGGCCAAAAACTATGGCTACACCTTC. Translated: CASSRLGQGAKNYGYTF.

This chain connects TRBV10-3 to TRBJ1-5; the D gene is possibly TRBD1 (6 bases). V was shortened by 6 bases and J by 7 bases, with 13 bases between the two germline ends. Looked up from germline, CDR1 is ENHRY and CDR2 is SYGVKD. The CDR3 is 13 amino acids. In DNA, the CDR3 is TGTGCCATCAGGGGGACAAAGTTACAGCCCCAGCATTTT. It encodes CAIRGTKLQPQHF.

This chain uses TRBV30 with TRBJ1-2; 7 nucleotides align to TRBD1. J gave up 2 bases and V 1 base, and 7 bases lay outside the gene matches. Germline V gene sequence: CDR1 GTSNPN, CDR2 SVGIG (reference sequence). CDR3 size: 15 residues. The CDR3 here is CAWSGGTDLNYGYTF. In DNA, the CDR3 is TGTGCCTGGAGTGGTGGGACAGACCTGAACTATGGCTACACCTTC.

With regard to this clonotype: This may be a read error, as it is one base from a much larger clone. This sequence joins TRBV29-1 and TRBJ2-1; D may be TRBD2 (6 bases). The germline V and J ends were trimmed by 6 bases and 11 bases, with 11 bases remaining between them. Germline V gives CDR1 SQVTM, CDR2 ANQGSEA. This CDR3 comprises 10 residues. The CDR3 coding sequence is TGCAGCGTAGAGCGGGTTAAGCAGTTCTTC. Amino acid sequence: CSVERVKQFF.

This clonotype was seen a few times. The chain joins TRBV10-3 to TRBJ2-3, with a possible D match to TRBD2 (5 bases). Germline V gives CDR1 ENHRY, CDR2 SYGVKD. The V end lost 6 bases, the J end lost 2 bases, and 12 bases lay between the germline ends. The CDR3 extends over 14 amino acids. The CDR3 region is CAIRERGNTDTQYF. Here the CDR3 DNA reads TGTGCCATCAGGGAGAGAGGGAACACAGATACGCAGTATTTT.

This clonotype was detected a few times. J is TRBJ2-7 and V is TRBV3-1; weak D call: TRBD2 (5 bases). Trimming left V 0 bases short and J 9 bases short, with 6 bases between. This CDR3 spans 11 amino acids. The germline V gene has CDR1 LGHDT and CDR2 YNNKEL (reference sequence). For the CDR3, the DNA is TGTGCCAGCAGCCAAGATCGGGGGCAGTACTTC. Translation gives CASSQDRGQYF.

The CDR3 is CASSLAGTSGGSSYNEQFF. The CDR3 DNA reads TGTGCCAGCAGCTTAGCGGGGACTAGCGGGGGGAGCTCCTACAATGAGCAGTTCTTC. The V gene is TRBV7-8, the J gene TRBJ2-1; 15 bases align to TRBD2. The V segment lost 0 bases and the J segment 0 bases; nucleotides outside the gene matches: 3. The CDR3 totals 19 residues. The germline CDR1 and CDR2 sequences are SGHVS and FQNEAQ.

This sequence joins TRBV2 and TRBJ1-6, with a possible D match to TRBD1 (6 bases). Germline values: CDR1 SNHLY, CDR2 FYNNEI. The CDR3 is 14 amino acids. The germline V and J ends were trimmed by 6 bases and 7 bases, with 13 bases remaining between them. The CDR3 loop is CASRRDTKNSPLHF. In DNA, the CDR3 is TGTGCCAGCAGACGGGACACCAAAAATTCACCCCTCCACTTT.

V and J are TRBV21-1 and TRBJ1-5; the D call in the table, TRBD1, was not verified against the DNA. TRBV21-1 is shown as a pseudogene. This CDR3 spans 12 amino acids. The CDR3 region has the DNA TGTGCCAGCAGCACCCGGGTCCAGCCCCAGCATTTT. As protein: CASSTRVQPQHF.

In its sample, this clonotype was seen many times. The chain couples TRBV27 to TRBJ1-2, with 9 nucleotides matching TRBD1. The ends lost 6 bases at V and 5 bases at J; junction bases unmatched: 7. Germline CDR1 MNHEY, CDR2 SMNVEV (reference sequence). The CDR3 is made up of 14 amino acids. The chain's CDR3 is CASSQTGGGYGYTF. CDR3 DNA: TGTGCCAGCAGCCAAACAGGGGGCGGGTATGGCTACACCTTC.

This chain joins TRBV9 and TRBJ2-5, with D perhaps matching TRBD2 (6 bases). The CDR3 runs to 16 residues. With 4 bases removed from V and 0 bases from J, the gap between germline ends came to 16 bases. Per germline, CDR1 SGDLS and CDR2 YYNGEE. CDR3 sequence: CASSPSPAGNQETQYF. Here the CDR3 DNA reads TGTGCCAGCAGCCCCTCCCCGGCGGGGAACCAAGAGACCCAGTACTTC.

This clonotype was detected many times. The CDR3 coding sequence is TGCAGTGCTACCACAGGGAATCAGCCCCAGCATTTT. Translating it yields CSATTGNQPQHF. The V gene is TRBV20-1, the J gene TRBJ1-5; possibly TRBD1 for D (6 bases). The germline V gene encodes CDR1 DFQATT and CDR2 SNEGSKA (reference sequence). V lost 4 bases and J lost 4, with 8 bases in between. This CDR3 has 12 residues.

The table lists this clonotype with a few counts. The CDR3 loop is CSARAFSGANVLTF. The CDR3, as DNA: TGCAGTGCTAGAGCTTTCTCTGGGGCCAACGTCCTGACTTTC. The chain combines TRBV20-1 with TRBJ2-6; D is undetermined. Germline CDR1 is DFQATT and CDR2 is SNEGSKA (reference sequence). The CDR3 contains 14 residues. The ends were cut back, 1 base at V and 0 bases at J, with 4 bases in the middle.

Regarding this clonotype: Being one base from a much bigger clone, this may be a read error. The genes are TRBV20-1 and TRBJ1-1; the match to TRBD1 covers 7 bases. This CDR3 comprises 13 residues. Trimming cost V 5 bases and J 3 bases; bases outside gene matches: 6. Germline V CDR1 and CDR2: DFQATT, SNEGSKA (reference sequence). CDR3 in amino acids: CSASRGSYTEAFF. DNA for the CDR3: TGCAGTGCTTCCAGGGGGTCGTACACTGAAGCTTTCTTT.

The chain recombines TRBV30 with TRBJ2-3; D not certain. The germline V gene has CDR1 GTSNPN and CDR2 SVGIG (reference sequence). This CDR3 is built from 11 residues. V lost 5 bases and J 6 bases, leaving 9 bases between the germline ends. CDR3 amino acids: CAWSPGDTQYF. The CDR3 DNA is TGTGCCTGGTCCCCCGGGGATACGCAGTATTTT.

The chain couples TRBV2 to TRBJ2-7, with a tentative D call TRBD1 (6 bases). Trimming stripped 9 bases from V and 2 bases from J, with 8 bases between. The V gene's germline CDR1 is SNHLY and CDR2 FYNNEI. The CDR3 has 11 residues. The CDR3: CARGTPYEQYF. CDR3 DNA sequence: TGTGCCAGAGGGACACCCTACGAGCAGTACTTC.

This clonotype has only a few counts. Here the CDR3 reads CSALDRAGTGELFF. As DNA, the CDR3 is TGCAGCGCCCTTGACAGGGCGGGCACCGGGGAGCTGTTTTTT. The V gene is TRBV29-1, the J gene TRBJ2-2, with 7 bases aligning to TRBD1. This CDR3 is 14 amino acids long. In germline, CDR1 is SQVTM, CDR2 ANQGSEA. Unmatched junction bases numbered 9, after V lost 7 bases and J lost 4 bases.